Listed below are T cell receptor beta chains from one sample, sequenced in a study of early T cells in non-severe SARS-CoV-2 infection. One entry per CDR3 protein results from TCRdb running MiXCR on the 5' RACE reads. The sample yields fewer than 80,000 distinct CDR3 sequences, approximately 8.8% seen once. This specimen was whole blood, taken at baseline. Receptors were obtained from an adult who was a healthcare worker with PCR-confirmed SARS-CoV-2 infection or an uninfected control (not recorded which). Each CDR3 is given with its conserved first and last residue. The D gene is left open where the match is weak. Some rows mark clone size as missing; the rest say once, few, many or name a class of expanded clone.

d_call j_call v_call clone_size cdr3_aa cdr3_nt
NA TRBJ1-1 TRBV3-1 many CASSLYPPGTEAFF TGTGCCAGCAGCCTATACCCTCCGGGGACTGAAGCTTTCTTT
NA TRBJ2-7 TRBV6-1 many CASSEGPHYEQYF TGTGCCAGCAGTGAAGGACCGCACTACGAGCAGTACTTC
NA TRBJ2-1 TRBV7-6 many CASSPGGQRQFF TGTGCCAGCAGCCCCGGGGGGCAGCGGCAGTTCTTC
TRBD1 TRBJ2-3 TRBV20-1 few CSALDTGAPLDTQYF TGCAGTGCCCTTGATACAGGGGCGCCCCTCGATACGCAGTATTTT
NA TRBJ2-7 TRBV3-1 NA CASSQRGELYEQYF TGTGCCAGCAGCCAAAGGGGGGAGTTGTACGAGCAGTACTTC
TRBD2 TRBJ2-1 TRBV12-3/TRBV12-4 many CASSPSGTSGRGEQFF TGTGCCAGCAGTCCCTCTGGGACTAGCGGGAGAGGTGAGCAGTTCTTC
NA TRBJ2-3 TRBV7-9 few CASSLSGRVLRAKDTQYF TGTGCCAGCAGCTTATCTGGAAGAGTGTTAAGAGCCAAAGATACGCAGTATTTT
NA TRBJ2-7 TRBV7-2 few CASSLQVAYEQYF TGTGCCAGCAGCTTACAAGTTGCCTACGAGCAGTACTTC
NA TRBJ2-1 TRBV7-8 many CASSFWQNEQFF TGTGCCAGCAGTTTTTGGCAAAATGAGCAGTTCTTC
NA TRBJ2-1 TRBV10-2 many CASRIIAYNEQFF TGCGCCAGCAGGATAATAGCCTACAATGAGCAGTTCTTC
TRBD2 TRBJ2-1 TRBV11-2 NA CASSSRLAGGLYNEQFF TGTGCCAGCAGCTCAAGACTAGCGGGAGGACTATACAATGAGCAGTTCTTC
NA TRBJ2-7 TRBV10-3 many CAISNTGTGAYEQYF TGTGCCATCAGTAATACCGGGACCGGAGCCTACGAGCAGTACTTC
TRBD1 TRBJ2-7 TRBV7-3 many CASSWGQGDSYEQYF TGTGCCAGCAGCTGGGGACAGGGGGACTCCTACGAGCAGTACTTC
TRBD2 TRBJ2-1 TRBV20-1 few CSAHPGTSGRYNEQFF TGCAGTGCTCACCCTGGGACTAGCGGGAGGTACAATGAGCAGTTCTTC
NA TRBJ2-3 TRBV7-9 few CASRDLGGTDTQYF TGTGCCAGCAGAGACTTAGGGGGCACAGATACGCAGTATTTT
NA TRBJ1-1 TRBV6-5 NA CASSREGGLGTEAFF TGTGCCAGCAGTCGCGAAGGGGGGCTAGGCACTGAAGCTTTCTTT
NA TRBJ2-7 TRBV3-1 few CASRLRGAYEQYF TGTGCCAGCAGGCTTCGGGGAGCCTACGAGCAGTACTTC
NA TRBJ2-3 TRBV7-6 few CASSSDSTDTQYF TGTGCCAGCAGCTCGGACAGCACAGATACGCAGTATTTT
TRBD2 TRBJ2-1 TRBV18 many CASSPPLWSRESVYEQFF TGTGCCAGCTCACCCCCTCTTTGGTCGCGGGAGAGTGTATATGAGCAGTTCTTC
NA TRBJ2-7 TRBV9 NA CASSSGGRSYEQYF TGTGCCAGCAGCTCCGGAGGGCGCTCCTACGAGCAGTACTTC
NA TRBJ2-7 TRBV9 many CASSVEGTKSYEQYF TGTGCCAGCAGCGTGGAAGGGACCAAATCCTACGAGCAGTACTTC
TRBD1 TRBJ1-4 TRBV6-2/TRBV6-3 many CASSYPAGGEEKLFF TGTGCCAGCAGTTACCCGGCAGGGGGTGAAGAAAAACTGTTTTTT
NA TRBJ2-1 TRBV5-5 many CASSLDIYNEQFF TGTGCCAGCAGTTTGGACATATACAATGAGCAGTTCTTC
TRBD1 TRBJ1-4 TRBV4-1 many CASSQGSQGGNEKLFF TGCGCCAGCAGCCAAGGCTCCCAGGGGGGTAATGAAAAACTGTTTTTT